Listed here are 15 T cell receptor beta chains from one sample, sequenced in a study of blood T cell repertoires in COVID-19. The method was immunoSEQ multiplex PCR; TCRdb's version includes in-frame clones alone and lacks a portion of them. The sample comprises 200,000 to 250,000 clones, about 86% of which are singletons, and around 1.5% rests with the top ten. Sequenced input: peripheral blood. All receptors come from a young man with active or convalescent COVID-19.

The count of this clone is one. CDR3 nucleotides: TGTGCCAGCAGCCAAGATCAGGGATCCGCAGATACGCAGTATTTT. Translation gives CASSQDQGSADTQYF. The rearrangement links TRBV3-1 (or the pseudogene TRBV3-2) to TRBJ2-3; D may be TRBD1 (5 bases). V lost 0 bases and J lost 4, with 11 bases in between. The germline V gene encodes CDR1 LGHDT and CDR2 YNNKEL (reference sequence). This CDR3 comprises 15 residues.

The chain recombines TRBV29-1 with TRBJ2-7, with 12 nucleotides matching TRBD1. The V gene end was trimmed by 6 bases and the J gene end by 3 bases; junction bases not matched to a gene: 3. CDR3 length: 13 amino acids. The germline V gene has CDR1 SQVTM and CDR2 ANQGSEA. The CDR3 loop is CSVRDRGLYEQYF. DNA of the CDR3: TGCAGCGTCCGGGACAGGGGGCTCTACGAGCAGTACTTC.

The J gene is TRBJ2-5, the V gene TRBV29-1, with 8 bases matching TRBD1. Trimming cost V 4 bases and J 2 bases; bases outside gene matches: 18. Germline assignment: CDR1 SQVTM and CDR2 ANQGSEA. This CDR3 has 18 residues. The CDR3: CSVGGTGGHGPVQETQYF. In nucleotides, the CDR3 is TGCAGCGTTGGGGGGACAGGCGGGCACGGACCTGTTCAAGAGACCCAGTACTTC.

The CDR3 loop is CASSYQRTGGNTEAFF. DNA for the CDR3: TGTGCCAGCAGTTACCAACGGACAGGGGGGAACACTGAAGCTTTCTTT. The chain recombines TRBV6-5 with TRBJ1-1; TRBD1 matches 10 bases. The ends lost 2 bases at V and 1 base at J; junction bases unmatched: 4. The CDR3 contains 16 residues. Per the germline V gene, CDR1 is MNHEY and CDR2 is SVGAGI.

The CDR3 reads CASSLGSSEGTGELFF. The CDR3 DNA reads TGTGCCAGCAGCTTAGGCTCTAGCGAGGGCACCGGGGAGCTGTTTTTT. V is TRBV7-6 and J is TRBJ2-2; tentatively, D is TRBD2 (6 bases). The CDR3 has 16 amino acids. Germline V lookup: CDR1 SGHVS, CDR2 FNYEAQ. The V gene lost 1 base and the J gene lost 4 bases, with 13 bases spanning the gap.

The chain joins TRBV18 to TRBJ1-6; D remains ambiguous. V lost 0 bases and J 13 bases, leaving 16 bases between the germline ends. CDR3 length: 15 amino acids. CDR1 KGHSH and CDR2 LQKENI come from the germline V gene. CDR3 region: CASSPPGQAFPPLHF. DNA of the CDR3: TGTGCCAGCTCACCACCGGGCCAGGCGTTTCCTCCCCTCCACTTT.

CDR3 sequence: CASSLQESGNTIYF. In DNA, the CDR3 is TGTGCCAGCAGCCTACAGGAATCTGGAAACACCATATATTTT. The chain uses TRBV7-6 and TRBJ1-3, with D possibly TRBD1 on 5 matching bases. The CDR3 extends over 14 amino acids. Deletions cut 5 bases from V and 1 base from J, with 9 bases between. Looked up from germline, CDR1 is SGHVS and CDR2 is FNYEAQ. The variable domain in full, with the rest retrieved from reference TRBV7-6 and TRBJ1-3, is GAGVSQSPRYKVTKRGQDVALRCDPISGHVSLYWYRQALGQGPEFLTYFNYEAQQDKSGLPNDRFSAERPEGSISTLTIQRTEQRDSAMYRCASSLQESGNTIYFGEGSWLTVV.

The rearrangement links TRBV6-6 to TRBJ2-3; 12 bases align to TRBD2. J was trimmed by 1 base and V by 5 bases; bases with no gene match: 10. The CDR3 contains 18 residues. CDR1 MNHNY and CDR2 SVGAGI come from the germline V gene (reference sequence). CDR3 sequence: CASSPLAGGGGGTDTQYF. As DNA, the CDR3 is TGTGCCAGCAGTCCACTAGCGGGAGGTGGTGGGGGCACAGATACGCAGTATTTT.

The J gene is TRBJ2-1, the V gene TRBV27; 10 bases align to TRBD2. The CDR3 loop spans 15 amino acids. The junction had 4 bases not matched to a gene; V was cut back by 3 bases and J by 5 bases. Germline CDR1 is MNHEY and CDR2 is SMNVEV (reference sequence). CDR3 nucleotides: TGTGCCAGCAGTTTCGGGACTAGCGTAAACAATGAGCAGTTCTTC. Its translation: CASSFGTSVNNEQFF.

The rearrangement joins TRBV18 to TRBJ2-5, with a possible D match to TRBD2 (6 bases). This CDR3 has 13 residues. Germline loops: CDR1 KGHSH, CDR2 LQKENI. V was shortened by 8 bases and J by 4 bases, with 14 bases between the two germline ends. The CDR3 here is CASASGSGETQYF. In DNA form, the CDR3 reads TGTGCCAGCGCAAGCGGGTCTGGAGAGACCCAGTACTTC.

As concerns this clone: Other DNA variants within this sample encode the same CDR3. The CDR3 protein is CASRQGSNQPQHF. CDR3 coding DNA: TGTGCCAGCCGGCAGGGTAGCAATCAGCCCCAGCATTTT. The genes are TRBV28 and TRBJ1-5; D is possibly TRBD1 (5 bases). Between the trimmed V and J ends, which lost 8 bases and 0 bases, there was a span of 8 bases. Germline-derived CDR1 and CDR2 are MDHEN and SYDVKM. There are 13 residues in the CDR3.

V and J are TRBV27 and TRBJ2-5, with D perhaps matching TRBD1 (5 bases). This CDR3 is built from 14 residues. V dropped 4 bases and J dropped 5 bases, with 14 bases sitting between them. Germline V gene sequence: CDR1 MNHEY, CDR2 SMNVEV (reference sequence). The CDR3 loop reads CASSSQGQGETQYF. CDR3 sequence (DNA): TGTGCCAGCAGTTCTCAGGGCCAAGGGGAGACCCAGTACTTC.

The chain is built from TRBV5-1 and TRBJ2-7; 10 bases fit TRBD2. The J segment lost 2 bases and the V segment lost 3 bases, leaving 14 bases of the junction unmatched. Germline V gives CDR1 SGHRS, CDR2 YFSETQ. The CDR3 consists of 18 residues. CDR3 in amino acids: CASSWRPLAGGDPYEQYF. The DNA of the CDR3 is TGCGCCAGCAGCTGGAGGCCCTTAGCGGGAGGAGATCCCTACGAGCAGTACTTC. Supplemented by reference TRBV5-1 and TRBJ2-7, the full variable domain reads KAGVTQTPRYLIKTRGQQVTLSCSPISGHRSVSWYQQTPGQGLQFLFEYFSETQRNKGNFPGRFSGRQFSNSRSEMNVSTLELGDSALYLCASSWRPLAGGDPYEQYFGPGTRLTVT.

For this clone: Sequence at one end of the junction differs from germline and may be a read error. This chain connects TRBV7-7 to TRBJ2-1; weak D call: TRBD2 (6 bases). The CDR3 runs to 15 residues. CDR1 is SSHAT and CDR2 is FNYEAQ in the germline V gene (reference sequence). The CDR3 sequence is CASSPSGFSYNEQFF. DNA of the CDR3: TGTGCTAGCAGCCCGAGCGGGTTCTCCTACAATGAGCAGTTCTTC.

The chain carries TRBV28 and TRBJ1-3; no reliable D call. V was pared by 6 bases and J by 4 bases, with 25 bases between. Germline V gene data show CDR1 as MDHEN and CDR2 as SYDVKM. The CDR3 covers 18 residues. The CDR3 loop is CASSSLGETGVTGNTIYF. The CDR3 bases are TGTGCCAGCAGCTCACTTGGGGAGACCGGGGTAACAGGAAACACCATATATTTT.